This section outlines one T cell receptor (beta chain) sequence together with its context. Its antigen is unidentified. Trimming stripped 1 base from V and 9 bases from J, with 10 bases between. Germline loops: CDR1 SNHLY, CDR2 FYNNEI. The CDR3 is 14 residues long. Sequencing used immunoSEQ v3.0 at survey level. The target of sequencing was roughly 35,000-55,000 T-cell genomes per sample. Sequenced by immunoSEQ multiplex PCR; TCRdb stores in-frame clones only, minus some. Of roughly 40,000 clones listed, approximately 94% are singletons. This specimen comes from a study of long-term antiretroviral therapy in people with HIV. Regarding the study as a whole: HIV repertoire CDR3 lengths ranged less widely than those of controls. Once patients were on ART, diversity went higher but still fell short of transplant donor controls.

The United States was where all participants with HIV were treated. The material sequenced was unsorted PBMCs, taken about 9 years after starting antiretroviral therapy. The chain carries TRBV2 and TRBJ1-6; no definite D call. The receptor was isolated from a man younger than 40 with HIV. The CDR3 protein is CASSEEGSGSPLHF. For the CDR3, the DNA is TGTGCCAGCAGTGAAGAAGGGTCAGGTTCACCCCTCCACTTT.